This T cell receptor (beta chain) was documented in a study of blood T cells in healthy people across ages. With respect to this clonotype: What it binds is not known.

With a J-beta primer mix and a sample-barcoded 5' primer, a second PCR ran about 7 to 12 cycles. Every cDNA molecule carried a tag from a template-switch adaptor bearing 12 random nucleotides. One entry per CDR3 protein, called by TCRdb with MiXCR from the 5' RACE reads. The table lists about 730,000 distinct CDR3 sequences, approximately 43% of them singletons. Study results and limitations: The study regarded diversity estimates from one million T cells as underestimates.

PBMCs numbering at least 7 million were isolated per sample. Extraction yielded at least 6 micrograms of total RNA per sample. This CDR3 has 15 amino acids. Germline V lookup: CDR1 LNHDA, CDR2 SQIVND (reference sequence). The J segment lost 4 bases and the V segment lost 5 bases, leaving 10 bases of the junction unmatched. This rearrangement joins TRBV19 to TRBJ1-1, with TRBD1 matching over 7 bases. The clonotype originates from a woman aged 60-70 years in good health. The sample taken for sequencing was blood. Here the CDR3 reads CASSPGTVVSTEAFF. CDR3 coding DNA: TGTGCCAGTAGTCCCGGGACAGTCGTTAGCACTGAAGCTTTCTTT.